This entry concerns a single T cell receptor (beta chain). With V trimmed by 4 bases and J by 2 bases, 7 bases remained unmatched. Germline CDR1 reads MNHEY; CDR2 reads SMNVEV (reference sequence). The CDR3 spans 16 residues. This specimen belongs to a study of T cell changes during pregnancy in multiple sclerosis. Sequencing was performed with immunoSEQ multiplex PCR; in TCRdb, only in-frame clones are kept and a portion is missing. This sample yields 38,000 or so clones, of which roughly 90% are seen a single time; 7.5% to 10% belongs to the top ten. The V and J genes are TRBV27 and TRBJ1-2; 10 positions match TRBD1. Sequencing was performed on CD8+ T cells from peripheral blood mononuclear cells, taken before pregnancy. The clonotype originates from a female donor with multiple sclerosis, enrolled in a pregnancy study. CDR3 sequence (DNA): TGTGCCAGCAGTTCCCTCGACAGGGGGCTCAACTATGGCTACACCTTC. Protein sequence: CASSSLDRGLNYGYTF.